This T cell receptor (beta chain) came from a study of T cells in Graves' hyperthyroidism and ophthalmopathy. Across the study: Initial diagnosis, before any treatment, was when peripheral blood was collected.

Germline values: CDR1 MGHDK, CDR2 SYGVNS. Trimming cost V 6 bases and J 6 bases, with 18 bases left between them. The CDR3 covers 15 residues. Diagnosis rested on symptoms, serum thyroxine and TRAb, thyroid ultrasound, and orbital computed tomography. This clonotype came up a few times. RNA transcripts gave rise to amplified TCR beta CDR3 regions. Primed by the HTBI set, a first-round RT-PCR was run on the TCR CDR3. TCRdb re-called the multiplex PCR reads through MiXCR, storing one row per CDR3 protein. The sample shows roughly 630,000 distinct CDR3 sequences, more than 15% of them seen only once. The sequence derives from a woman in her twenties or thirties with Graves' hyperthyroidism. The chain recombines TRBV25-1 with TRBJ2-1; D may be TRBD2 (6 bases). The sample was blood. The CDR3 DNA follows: TGTGCCAGCAGCGTCTGGGAGGAGTTGGGCAATGAGCAGTTCTTC. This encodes CASSVWEELGNEQFF.